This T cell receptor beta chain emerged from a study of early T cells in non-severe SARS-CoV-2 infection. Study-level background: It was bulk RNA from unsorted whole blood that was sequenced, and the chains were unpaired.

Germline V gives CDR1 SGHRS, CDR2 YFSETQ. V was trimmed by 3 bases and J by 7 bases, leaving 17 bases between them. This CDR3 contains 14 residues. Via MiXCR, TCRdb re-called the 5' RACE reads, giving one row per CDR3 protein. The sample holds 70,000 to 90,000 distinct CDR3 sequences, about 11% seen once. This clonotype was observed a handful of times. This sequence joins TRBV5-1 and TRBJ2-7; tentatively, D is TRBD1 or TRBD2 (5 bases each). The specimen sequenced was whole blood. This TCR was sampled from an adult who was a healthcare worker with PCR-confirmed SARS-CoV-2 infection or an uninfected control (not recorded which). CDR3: CASSSAAVGVEQYF. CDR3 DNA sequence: TGCGCCAGCAGCTCTGCCGCGGTGGGGGTTGAGCAGTACTTC.